A selection of T cell receptor beta chains follows, all from one sample in a study of cytomegalovirus exposure and HLA in healthy donors. Libraries were prepared by immunoSEQ multiplex PCR; TCRdb keeps only in-frame clonotypes and omits some of them. The sample includes about 240,000 clones, about 86% seen only once; the top ten take around 8.3%. The sample consisted of PBMCs. The source is a woman between 55 and 75 years old in good health and CMV-seropositive. The CDR3 runs from the conserved cysteine through the conserved F or W. Fields, in order: CDR3 protein, V gene, J gene.

CASSLGQVSYEQYF	TRBV5-1	TRBJ2-7
CASRWGPNQPQHF	TRBV19	TRBJ1-5
CASSEGLAGKNEQFF	TRBV6-1	TRBJ2-1
CASSSTGTGDYEQYF	TRBV7-3	TRBJ2-7
CSGGAGSGSYEQYF	TRBV29-1	TRBJ2-7
CASGPDLQPQHF	TRBV12-5	TRBJ1-5
CASMAGGSGELFF	TRBV2	TRBJ2-2
CASSSPGLNEKLFF	TRBV5-1	TRBJ1-4
CAWDWGGRTTQYF	TRBV30	TRBJ2-3
CASTAGAGSGYGYTF	TRBV9	TRBJ1-2
CASSVAGGNQPQHF	TRBV9	TRBJ1-5
CASSLIGGGMNTEAFF	TRBV5-4	TRBJ1-1
CASGDTGGVYNEQFF	TRBV12-5	TRBJ2-1
CASSLEASGRSGELFF	TRBV5-1	TRBJ2-2
CASSSRGVVGSGNTIYF	TRBV19	TRBJ1-3
CASSPVRVGNQPQHF	TRBV19	TRBJ1-5
CASSTRGTQQETQYF	TRBV19	TRBJ2-5
CASSLEGLALANEQFF	TRBV13	TRBJ2-1
CASNLAVNTGELFF	TRBV2	TRBJ2-2
CASSESAGGGHTQYF	TRBV2	TRBJ2-3
CASSLIVLGETGELFF	TRBV5-4	TRBJ2-2
CASRSGTEAFF	TRBV5-8	TRBJ1-1
CASSLGQGNYGYTF	TRBV7-9	TRBJ1-2
CASSIVLGTRNTEAFF	TRBV19	TRBJ1-1
CASRNRNEKLFF	TRBV2	TRBJ1-4
CASSPGQLIEYNEQFF	TRBV18	TRBJ2-1
CASRGPGMTGHTEAFF	TRBV5-6	TRBJ1-1
CASSDGTGTNTEAFF	TRBV5-1	TRBJ1-1
CASSHGGGRGGEQYF	TRBV14	TRBJ2-7
CASSLDSGNNSPLHF	TRBV5-1	TRBJ1-6
CASREQWEAFF	TRBV6-6	TRBJ1-1
CASSLEGTGLYEQYF	TRBV5-1	TRBJ2-7
CASLRNTEAFF	TRBV6-1	TRBJ1-1
CATSTRDRWSRWDEKLFF	TRBV15	TRBJ1-4
CASSVDGGRENSPLHF	TRBV5-1	TRBJ1-6
CASSQEDSYQPQHF	TRBV4-2	TRBJ1-5
CASGLVPLVLAGPPNSYNEQFF	TRBV12-5	TRBJ2-1